These 23 T cell receptor beta chains were all obtained from the same sample, sequenced in a study of blood T cell repertoires in COVID-19. The table came from immunoSEQ multiplex PCR; TCRdb's copy has only in-frame clones and leaves some out. Among more than 200,000 clones listed, approximately 80% were seen once. Sequenced: peripheral blood. The receptors here all came from a woman of 80 years or more with COVID-19, enrolled during active disease.

This sequence joins TRBV6-2 or TRBV6-3 and TRBJ1-1; D is possibly TRBD1 (6 bases). V shed 1 base and J shed 5 bases, with 23 bases lying between them. CDR1 is MNHEY and CDR2 is SVGEGT in the germline V gene. CDR3 length: 18 amino acids. CDR3 amino acids: CASSYFQTGVIRGTEAFF. CDR3 sequence (DNA): TGTGCCAGCAGTTACTTCCAGACAGGCGTCATTAGAGGGACTGAAGCTTTCTTT.

This chain links TRBV24-1 with TRBJ1-2; D is uncertain. CDR1 is KGHDR and CDR2 is SFDVKD in the germline V gene. The V end was cut by 4 bases, the J end by 8 bases, with 10 bases between. CDR3 length: 12 amino acids. As DNA, the CDR3 is TGTGCCACCAGTGACAACCGTAGCGGCTACACCTTC. Translation gives CATSDNRSGYTF.

This clone has a handful of counts. This chain uses TRBV5-1 with TRBJ2-7; 9 nucleotides align to TRBD1. CDR1 is SGHRS, CDR2 YFSETQ, per germline. Trimming took 4 bases from V and 7 from J; bases not matched to a gene: 12. This CDR3 comprises 15 residues. Here the CDR3 DNA reads TGCGCCAGCAGCGTGACCGGGACAGGGATTTCGGAGCAGTACGTC. It translates to CASSVTGTGISEQYV.

This clone was counted only a few times. The chain is built from TRBV28 and TRBJ1-2; D is perhaps TRBD1 (5 bases). CDR1 and CDR2 (germline): MDHEN, SYDVKM. There are 16 residues in the CDR3. V shed 4 bases and J shed 4 bases, with 19 bases lying between them. The CDR3 protein is CASSYPEQASVYGYTF. The CDR3 bases are TGTGCCAGCAGTTATCCGGAACAGGCGTCCGTCTATGGCTACACCTTC.

V and J are TRBV6-2 or TRBV6-3 and TRBJ1-4, with D possibly TRBD1 on 5 matching bases. The CDR3 consists of 14 residues. Trimming cost V 8 bases and J 8 bases, with 18 bases left between them. Germline V lookup: CDR1 MNHEY, CDR2 SVGEGT. CDR3 protein: CASGRGAPGEKLFF. As DNA, the CDR3 is TGTGCCAGCGGCCGCGGGGCCCCCGGAGAAAAACTGTTTTTT.

The chain uses TRBV5-6 and TRBJ2-2, with 9 nucleotides matching TRBD1. The CDR3 is 16 amino acids. Per the germline V gene, CDR1 is SGHDT and CDR2 is YYEEEE. Trimming cost V 4 bases and J 7 bases; bases outside gene matches: 11. This CDR3 is CASSAGTGSEIGELFF. The CDR3 region has the DNA TGTGCCAGCAGCGCCGGGACAGGGTCAGAAATCGGGGAGCTGTTTTTT.

This clone has only one observation. This chain uses TRBV14 with TRBJ2-1, with 7 nucleotides matching TRBD1. Germline CDR1 is SGHDN and CDR2 is FVKESK. The CDR3 totals 16 residues. The J segment lost 3 bases and the V segment lost 5 bases, leaving 10 bases of the junction unmatched. The CDR3, as DNA: TGTGCCAGCAGCACAAGACAGGGCGCTCTCTACAATGAGCAGTTCTTC. It is translated as CASSTRQGALYNEQFF.

J is TRBJ2-3 and V is TRBV3-1 (or the pseudogene TRBV3-2), with TRBD1 as a possible D gene (6 bases). Germline CDR1 LGHDT, CDR2 YNNKEL (reference sequence). Trimming took 3 bases from V and 1 from J, leaving 11 bases between them. The CDR3 totals 15 residues. The DNA for the CDR3 is TGTGCCAGCAGCCAGGTCAGGGGACGCACAGATACGCAGTATTTT. Translation: CASSQVRGRTDTQYF.

The chain recombines TRBV6-4 with TRBJ2-7, with 10 nucleotides matching TRBD1. This CDR3 contains 16 residues. CDR1 is MRHNA, CDR2 SNTAGT, per germline. J gave up 2 bases and V 4 bases, and 8 bases lay outside the gene matches. CDR3 nucleotides: TGTGCCAGCAGTGGAGACAGGGGGCTTGGACCCTACGAGCAGTACGTC. Protein sequence: CASSGDRGLGPYEQYV.

This chain joins TRBV7-2 and TRBJ1-5; D is unclear. The V and J ends lost 5 bases and 0 bases respectively, with 14 bases between them. The CDR3 sequence is 16 residues long. Per germline, CDR1 SGHTA and CDR2 FQGNSA. The CDR3 here is CASSPRMGLSNQPQHF. The CDR3 nucleotides are TGTGCCAGCAGCCCCCGAATGGGCCTTAGCAATCAGCCCCAGCATTTT.

This rearrangement joins TRBV4-2 to TRBJ2-3; D is perhaps TRBD2 (7 bases). The CDR3 length is 17 residues. CDR1 is LGHNA and CDR2 is YNFKEQ in the germline V gene. Trimming removed 0 bases at V and 4 bases at J, with 17 bases between. This CDR3 reads CASSQDGTGGRADTQYF. Written as DNA, the CDR3 is TGTGCCAGCAGCCAAGACGGCACGGGGGGCCGGGCAGATACGCAGTATTTT.

V usage is TRBV5-1 and J usage is TRBJ2-5; D perhaps matches TRBD1 (6 bases). Trimming left V 2 bases short and J 3 bases short, with 20 bases between. The V gene's germline CDR1 is SGHRS and CDR2 YFSETQ. This CDR3 spans 17 amino acids. CDR3 loop: CASSLHRDLVVKETQYF. Here the CDR3 DNA reads TGCGCCAGCAGCTTACACAGGGATTTGGTGGTAAAAGAGACCCAGTACTTC.

This sequence joins TRBV28 and TRBJ1-5; possible D gene TRBD1, 6 bases. V was clipped by 9 bases and J by 0 bases, with 9 bases between them. Germline V gives CDR1 MDHEN, CDR2 SYDVKM. CDR3 size: 13 residues. The CDR3 sequence: CASGQFSNQPQHF. DNA for the CDR3: TGTGCCAGTGGACAGTTTAGCAATCAGCCCCAGCATTTT. Full variable domain (outside the CDR3, taken from reference TRBV28 and TRBJ1-5): DVKVTQSSRYLVKRTGEKVFLECVQDMDHENMFWYRQDPGLGLRLIYFSYDVKMKEKGDIPEGYSVSREKKERFSLILESASTNQTSMYLCASGQFSNQPQHFGDGTRLSIL.

V usage is TRBV24-1 and J usage is TRBJ1-2, with TRBD1 identical over 7 bases. Looked up from germline, CDR1 is KGHDR and CDR2 is SFDVKD. V was clipped by 1 base and J by 8 bases; unmatched bases: 3. This CDR3 contains 13 residues. The CDR3 sequence: CATSDFNRGGYTF. CDR3 DNA sequence: TGTGCCACCAGTGATTTCAACAGGGGAGGCTACACCTTC.

The V call is TRBV5-1, the J call TRBJ2-5; the D gene is possibly TRBD2 (5 bases). There are 16 residues in the CDR3. The germline V gene has CDR1 SGHRS and CDR2 YFSETQ. The V end was cut by 0 bases, the J end by 2 bases, with 14 bases between. CDR3 bases: TGCGCCAGCAGCTTGGCCGGGGTTGTTACGCAAGAGACCCAGTACTTC. Translating it yields CASSLAGVVTQETQYF. The full variable domain, in which reference TRBV5-1 and TRBJ2-5 provide the parts outside the CDR3, is KAGVTQTPRYLIKTRGQQVTLSCSPISGHRSVSWYQQTPGQGLQFLFEYFSETQRNKGNFPGRFSGRQFSNSRSEMNVSTLELGDSALYLCASSLAGVVTQETQYFGPGTRLLVL.

This clone showed up just a few times. The rearrangement uses TRBV28 and TRBJ1-1; D is unresolved. The CDR3 extends over 14 amino acids. CDR1 and CDR2 (germline): MDHEN, SYDVKM. Trimming removed 2 bases from V and 1 base from J, with 8 bases in between. CDR3 bases: TGTGCCAGCAGTTTACTTGACAAGAACACTGAAGCTTTCTTT. Translating gives CASSLLDKNTEAFF.

The genes are TRBV5-4 and TRBJ2-3; 9 bases map to TRBD1. V lost 4 bases and J lost 2; bases outside the gene matches: 8. Germline loops: CDR1 SGHNT, CDR2 YYREEE (reference sequence). The CDR3 has 16 residues. CDR3 region: CASSNLDRGITDTQYF. DNA of the CDR3: TGTGCCAGCAGCAATCTGGACAGGGGAATCACAGATACGCAGTATTTT.

The CDR3 DNA is TGTGCCAGCTCACCCGGGGTTGCTAGCAATCAGCCCCAGCATTTT. Translation: CASSPGVASNQPQHF. This sequence joins TRBV18 and TRBJ1-5; D gene uncertain. The CDR3 sequence is 15 residues long. Germline CDR1 and CDR2: KGHSH and LQKENI. V dropped 3 bases and J dropped 0 bases, with 9 bases sitting between them.

CDR3 coding DNA: TGCGCCAGCAGCTTGACCCCTAGGACAGGGGGTGATCCACCCCTCCACTTT. It translates to CASSLTPRTGGDPPLHF. The J gene is TRBJ1-6, the V gene TRBV5-1; 10 bases align to TRBD1. The CDR3 is 17 residues long. V lost 1 base and J lost 11; bases outside the gene matches: 12. Germline CDR1 reads SGHRS; CDR2 reads YFSETQ.

This rearrangement joins TRBV19 to TRBJ1-6, with no clear D. The V end was cut by 4 bases, the J end by 8 bases, with 12 bases between. The length of the CDR3 is 14 residues. The germline gives CDR1 LNHDA, CDR2 SQIVND (reference sequence). The CDR3 here is CASSRDGDYSPLHF. For the CDR3, the DNA is TGTGCCAGTAGTAGAGACGGAGACTATTCACCCCTCCACTTT.

The chain recombines TRBV10-2 with TRBJ2-2, with 8 bases matching TRBD2. The CDR3 covers 17 residues. Germline CDR1 is WSHSY and CDR2 is SAAADI. V lost 7 bases, J lost 7 bases, and 17 bases stayed unmatched. In DNA, the CDR3 is TGCGCCAGCACCGGAAGTAGCGGGGTTAGTAAGGTCGGGGAGCTGTTTTTT. Translated: CASTGSSGVSKVGELFF.

The chain carries TRBV18 and TRBJ2-7; the match to TRBD2 covers 7 bases. Germline V gene lookup returns CDR1 KGHSH and CDR2 LQKENI. The CDR3 runs 16 residues. J was trimmed by 0 bases and V by 0 bases; bases with no gene match: 5. The chain's CDR3 is CASSPPSGGISYEQYF. Written as DNA, the CDR3 is TGTGCCAGCTCACCACCGTCCGGGGGGATCTCCTACGAGCAGTACTTC.

V gene TRBV9 combines with J gene TRBJ1-5; the D is unclear. CDR1 and CDR2 (germline): SGDLS, YYNGEE. The CDR3 covers 17 residues. V dropped 2 bases and J dropped 4 bases, with 19 bases sitting between them. Here the CDR3 reads CASSVVPHLLPNQPQHF. The DNA for the CDR3 is TGTGCCAGCAGCGTTGTACCCCACCTACTACCAAATCAGCCCCAGCATTTT.